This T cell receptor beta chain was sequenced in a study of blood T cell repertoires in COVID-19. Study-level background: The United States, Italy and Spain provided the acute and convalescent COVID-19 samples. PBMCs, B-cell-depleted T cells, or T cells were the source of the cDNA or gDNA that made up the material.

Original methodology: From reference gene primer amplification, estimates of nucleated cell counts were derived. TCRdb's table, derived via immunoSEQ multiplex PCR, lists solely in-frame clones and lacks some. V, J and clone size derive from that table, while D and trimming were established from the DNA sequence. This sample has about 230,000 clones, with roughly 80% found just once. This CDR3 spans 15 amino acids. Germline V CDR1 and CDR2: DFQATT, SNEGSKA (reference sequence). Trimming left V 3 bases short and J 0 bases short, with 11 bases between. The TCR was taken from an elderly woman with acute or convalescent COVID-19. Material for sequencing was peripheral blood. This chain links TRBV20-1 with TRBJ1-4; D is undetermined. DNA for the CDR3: TGCAGTGCTAGTCTATCCACAGCAACTAATGAAAAACTGTTTTTT. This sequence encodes CSASLSTATNEKLFF.